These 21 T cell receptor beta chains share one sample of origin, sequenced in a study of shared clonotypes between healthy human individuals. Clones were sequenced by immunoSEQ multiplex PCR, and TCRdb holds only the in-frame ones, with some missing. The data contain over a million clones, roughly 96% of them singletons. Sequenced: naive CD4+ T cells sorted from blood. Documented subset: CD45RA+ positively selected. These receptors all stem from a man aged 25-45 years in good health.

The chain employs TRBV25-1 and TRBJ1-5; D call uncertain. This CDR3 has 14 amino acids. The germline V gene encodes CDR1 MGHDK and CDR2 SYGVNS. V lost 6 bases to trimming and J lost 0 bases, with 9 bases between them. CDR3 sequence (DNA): TGTGCCAGCAGGGGCGACGGTAGCAATCAGCCCCAGCATTTT. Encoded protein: CASRGDGSNQPQHF. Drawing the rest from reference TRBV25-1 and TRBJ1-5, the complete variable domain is EADIYQTPRYLVIGTGKKITLECSQTMGHDKMYWYQQDPGMELHLIHYSYGVNSTEKGDLSSESTVSRIRTEHFPLTLESARPSHTSQYLCASRGDGSNQPQHFGDGTRLSIL.

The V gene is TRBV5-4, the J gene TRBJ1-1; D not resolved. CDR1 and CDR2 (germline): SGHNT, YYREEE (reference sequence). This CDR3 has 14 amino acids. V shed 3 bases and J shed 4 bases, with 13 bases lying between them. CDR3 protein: CASSWVGDSTEAFF. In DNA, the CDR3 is TGTGCCAGCAGCTGGGTTGGTGATAGCACTGAAGCTTTCTTT. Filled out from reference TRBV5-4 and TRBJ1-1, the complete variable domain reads ETGVTQSPTHLIKTRGQQVTLRCSSQSGHNTVSWYQQALGQGPQFIFQYYREEENGRGNFPPRFSGLQFPNYSSELNVNALELDDSALYLCASSWVGDSTEAFFGQGTRLTVV.

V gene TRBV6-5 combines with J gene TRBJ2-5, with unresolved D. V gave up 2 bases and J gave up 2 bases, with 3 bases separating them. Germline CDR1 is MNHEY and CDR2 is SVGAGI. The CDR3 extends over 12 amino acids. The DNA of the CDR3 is TGTGCCAGCAGTTACCGTCAAGAGACCCAGTACTTC. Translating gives CASSYRQETQYF.

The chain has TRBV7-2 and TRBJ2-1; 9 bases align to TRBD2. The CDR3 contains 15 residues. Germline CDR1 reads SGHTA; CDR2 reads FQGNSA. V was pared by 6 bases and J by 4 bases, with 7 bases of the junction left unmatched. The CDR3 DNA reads TGTGCCAGCAGGAATCTAGCGGGGATATACAATGAGCAGTTCTTC. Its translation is CASRNLAGIYNEQFF. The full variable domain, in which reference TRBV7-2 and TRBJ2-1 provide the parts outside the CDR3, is GAGVSQSPSNKVTEKGKDVELRCDPISGHTALYWYRQSLGQGLEFLIYFQGNSAPDKSGLPSDRFSAERTGGSVSTLTIQRTQQEDSAVYLCASRNLAGIYNEQFFGPGTRLTVL.

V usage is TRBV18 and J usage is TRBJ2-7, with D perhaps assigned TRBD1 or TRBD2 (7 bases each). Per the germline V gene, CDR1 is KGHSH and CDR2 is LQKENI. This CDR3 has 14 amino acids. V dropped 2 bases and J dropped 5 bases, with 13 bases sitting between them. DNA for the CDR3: TGTGCCAGCTCACCAAGCAGGGGGAGGGACGAGCAGTACTTC. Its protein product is CASSPSRGRDEQYF.

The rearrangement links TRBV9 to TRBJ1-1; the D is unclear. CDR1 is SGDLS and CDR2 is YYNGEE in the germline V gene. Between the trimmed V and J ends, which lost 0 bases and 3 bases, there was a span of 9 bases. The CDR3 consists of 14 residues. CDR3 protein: CASSVGGPHTEAFF. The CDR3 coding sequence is TGTGCCAGCAGCGTAGGAGGTCCACACACTGAAGCTTTCTTT.

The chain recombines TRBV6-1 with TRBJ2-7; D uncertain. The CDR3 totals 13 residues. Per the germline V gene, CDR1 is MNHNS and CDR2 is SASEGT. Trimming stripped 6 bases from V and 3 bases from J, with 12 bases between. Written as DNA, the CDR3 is TGTGCCAGCAGCCGTCTTTGGGACTACGAGCAGTACTTC. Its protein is CASSRLWDYEQYF.

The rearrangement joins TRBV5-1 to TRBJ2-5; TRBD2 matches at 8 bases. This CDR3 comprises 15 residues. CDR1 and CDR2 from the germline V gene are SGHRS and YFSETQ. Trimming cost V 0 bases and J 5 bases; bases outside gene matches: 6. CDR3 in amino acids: CASSLEGTSYETQYF. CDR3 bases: TGCGCCAGCAGCTTGGAAGGGACTAGTTATGAGACCCAGTACTTC.

The DNA of the CDR3 is TGCGCCAGCAGACTGGGGCTAATCACCGGGGAGCTGTTTTTT. It yields the protein CASRLGLITGELFF. The chain has TRBV5-1 and TRBJ2-2, with D maybe TRBD1 (5 bases). This CDR3 is 14 amino acids long. V shed 5 bases and J shed 4 bases, with 12 bases lying between them. CDR1 and CDR2 (germline): SGHRS, YFSETQ.

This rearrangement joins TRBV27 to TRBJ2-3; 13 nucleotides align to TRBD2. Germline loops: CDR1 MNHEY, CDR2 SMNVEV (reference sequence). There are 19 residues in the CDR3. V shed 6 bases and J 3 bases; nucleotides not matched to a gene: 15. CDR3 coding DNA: TGTGCCAGCAGCTGGGGAGGGACTAGCGGGACCTCTGGGACAGATACGCAGTATTTT. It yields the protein CASSWGGTSGTSGTDTQYF.

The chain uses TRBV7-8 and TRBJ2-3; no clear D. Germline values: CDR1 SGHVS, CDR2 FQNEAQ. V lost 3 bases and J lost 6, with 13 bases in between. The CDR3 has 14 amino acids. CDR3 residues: CASSFSRILDTQYF. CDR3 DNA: TGTGCCAGCAGCTTTAGCCGGATCTTGGATACGCAGTATTTT. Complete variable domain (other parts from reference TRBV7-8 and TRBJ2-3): GAGVSQSPRYKVAKRGQDVALRCDPISGHVSLFWYQQALGQGPEFLTYFQNEAQLDKSGLPSDRFFAERPEGSVSTLKIQRTQQEDSAVYLCASSFSRILDTQYFGPGTRLTVL.

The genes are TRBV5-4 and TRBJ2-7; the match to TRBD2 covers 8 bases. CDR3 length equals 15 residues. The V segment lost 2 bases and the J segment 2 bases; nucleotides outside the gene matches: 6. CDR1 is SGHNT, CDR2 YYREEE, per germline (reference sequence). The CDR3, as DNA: TGTGCCAGCAGCTTCAGCGGGAGCGGGGCCTACGAGCAGTACTTC. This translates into CASSFSGSGAYEQYF.

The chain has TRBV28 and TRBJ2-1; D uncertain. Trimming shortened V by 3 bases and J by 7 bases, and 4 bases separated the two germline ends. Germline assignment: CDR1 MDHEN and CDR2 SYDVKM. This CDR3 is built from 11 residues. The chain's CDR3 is CASSFMNEQFF. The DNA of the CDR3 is TGTGCCAGCAGTTTTATGAATGAGCAGTTCTTC. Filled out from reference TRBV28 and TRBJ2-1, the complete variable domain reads DVKVTQSSRYLVKRTGEKVFLECVQDMDHENMFWYRQDPGLGLRLIYFSYDVKMKEKGDIPEGYSVSREKKERFSLILESASTNQTSMYLCASSFMNEQFFGPGTRLTVL.

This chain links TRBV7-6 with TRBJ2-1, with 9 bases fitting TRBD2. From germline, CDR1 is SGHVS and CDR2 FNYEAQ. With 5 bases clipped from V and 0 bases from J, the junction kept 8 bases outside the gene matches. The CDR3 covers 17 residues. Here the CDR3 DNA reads TGTGCCAGCAGCAGGGGACTAGCCAGGAGCTCCTACAATGAGCAGTTCTTC. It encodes CASSRGLARSSYNEQFF.

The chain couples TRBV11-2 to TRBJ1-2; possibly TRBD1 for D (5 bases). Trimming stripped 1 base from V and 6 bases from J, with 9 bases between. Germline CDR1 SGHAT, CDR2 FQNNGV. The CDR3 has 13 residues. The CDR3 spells CASSLGGTDGYTF. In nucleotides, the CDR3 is TGTGCCAGCAGCTTAGGGGGGACGGATGGCTACACCTTC.

The CDR3 loop is CASSVLGDRGMNEQFF. Written as DNA, the CDR3 is TGTGCCAGCAGTGTCTTGGGGGACAGGGGTATGAATGAGCAGTTCTTC. J is TRBJ2-1 and V is TRBV6-1, with 10 bases matching TRBD1. CDR3 length equals 16 residues. V gave up 4 bases and J gave up 7 bases; unmatched junction bases: 10. Germline CDR1 is MNHNS and CDR2 is SASEGT.

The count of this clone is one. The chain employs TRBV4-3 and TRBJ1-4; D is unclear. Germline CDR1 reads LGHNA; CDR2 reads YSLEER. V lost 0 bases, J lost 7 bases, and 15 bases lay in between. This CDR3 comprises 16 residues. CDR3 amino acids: CASSQEGPGYFEKLFF. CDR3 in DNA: TGCGCCAGCAGCCAAGAGGGCCCCGGCTATTTTGAAAAACTGTTTTTT.

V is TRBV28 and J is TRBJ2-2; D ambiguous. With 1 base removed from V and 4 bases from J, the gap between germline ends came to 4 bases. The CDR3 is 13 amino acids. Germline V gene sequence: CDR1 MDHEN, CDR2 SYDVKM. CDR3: CASSLFTTGELFF. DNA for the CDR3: TGTGCCAGCAGTTTATTCACCACCGGGGAGCTGTTTTTT.

As DNA, the CDR3 is TGCGCCAGCAGCTTGAGCCAAGCAACTAATGAAAAACTGTTTTTT. It encodes CASSLSQATNEKLFF. V usage is TRBV5-1 and J usage is TRBJ1-4; no reliable D call. Germline CDR1 SGHRS, CDR2 YFSETQ. V was pared by 1 base and J by 0 bases, with 7 bases between. CDR3 size: 15 residues.

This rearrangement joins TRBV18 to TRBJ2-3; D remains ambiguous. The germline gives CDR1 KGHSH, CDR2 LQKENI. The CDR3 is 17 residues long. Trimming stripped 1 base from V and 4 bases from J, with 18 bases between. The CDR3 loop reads CASSPLKSGRSADTQYF. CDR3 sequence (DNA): TGTGCCAGCTCACCACTTAAATCAGGCAGGTCGGCAGATACGCAGTATTTT.

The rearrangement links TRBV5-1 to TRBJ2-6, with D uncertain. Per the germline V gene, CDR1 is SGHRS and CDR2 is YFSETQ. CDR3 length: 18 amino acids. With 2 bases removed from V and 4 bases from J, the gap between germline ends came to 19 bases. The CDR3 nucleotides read TGCGCCAGCAGCTTAGATTTAGGACGGGCGGCAGGGGCCAACGTCCTGACTTTC. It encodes CASSLDLGRAAGANVLTF.